This TCR beta chain was recorded in a study of OX40 agonist ivuxolimab in advanced cancers. The assay was immunoSEQ multiplex PCR, and TCRdb's table has in-frame clones only and misses some. The sample carries about 59,000 clones, less than 90% recorded once. The CDR3 consists of 13 residues. V lost 6 bases and J lost 4, with 13 bases in between. Germline V CDR1 and CDR2: MDHEN, SYDVKM. J is TRBJ2-7 and V is TRBV28, with a possible D match to TRBD1 (5 bases). The material sequenced was CD4+ or CD8+ T cells sorted from blood, taken in a trial of the OX40 agonist ivuxolimab. The TCR sequence derives from an adult with an advanced solid tumor such as melanoma, head and neck, liver or kidney cancer. Here the CDR3 reads CASSPPGRYEQYF. CDR3 in DNA: TGTGCCAGCAGCCCCCCAGGGCGTTACGAGCAGTACTTC.